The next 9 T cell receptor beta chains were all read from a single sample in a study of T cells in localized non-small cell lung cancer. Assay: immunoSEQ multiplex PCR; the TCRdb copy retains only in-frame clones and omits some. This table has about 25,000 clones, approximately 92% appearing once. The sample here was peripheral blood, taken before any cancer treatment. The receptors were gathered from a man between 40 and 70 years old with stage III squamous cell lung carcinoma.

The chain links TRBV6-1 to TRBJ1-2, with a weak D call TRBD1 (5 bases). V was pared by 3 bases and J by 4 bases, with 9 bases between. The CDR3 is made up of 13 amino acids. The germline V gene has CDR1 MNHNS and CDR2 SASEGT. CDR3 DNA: TGTGCCAGCAGTGAGACAGCCCGCTATGGCTACACCTTC. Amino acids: CASSETARYGYTF.

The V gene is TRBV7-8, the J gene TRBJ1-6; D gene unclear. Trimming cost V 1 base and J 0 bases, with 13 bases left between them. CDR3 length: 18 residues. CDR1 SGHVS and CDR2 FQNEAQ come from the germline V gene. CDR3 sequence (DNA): TGTGCCAGCAGCTTAGTCACGGCGTTTGGCTCCTATAATTCACCCCTCCACTTT. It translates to CASSLVTAFGSYNSPLHF. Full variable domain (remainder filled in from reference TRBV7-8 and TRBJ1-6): GAGVSQSPRYKVAKRGQDVALRCDPISGHVSLFWYQQALGQGPEFLTYFQNEAQLDKSGLPSDRFFAERPEGSVSTLKIQRTQQEDSAVYLCASSLVTAFGSYNSPLHFGNGTRLTVT.

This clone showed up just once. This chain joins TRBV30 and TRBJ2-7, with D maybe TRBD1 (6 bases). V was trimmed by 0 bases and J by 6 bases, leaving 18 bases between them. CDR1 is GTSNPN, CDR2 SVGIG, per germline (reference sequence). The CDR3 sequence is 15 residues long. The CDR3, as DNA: TGTGCCTGGAGTGTACGACCCCGAGGGGACACCGAGCAGTACTTC. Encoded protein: CAWSVRPRGDTEQYF.

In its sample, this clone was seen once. The CDR3 spells CSVVPGFGGNTIYF. The CDR3 DNA follows: TGCAGCGTTGTTCCAGGGTTTGGTGGAAACACCATATATTTT. V and J are TRBV29-1 and TRBJ1-3; perhaps TRBD1 as D (5 bases). The germline V gene encodes CDR1 SQVTM and CDR2 ANQGSEA. Trimming removed 4 bases at V and 3 bases at J, with 13 bases between. There are 14 residues in the CDR3.

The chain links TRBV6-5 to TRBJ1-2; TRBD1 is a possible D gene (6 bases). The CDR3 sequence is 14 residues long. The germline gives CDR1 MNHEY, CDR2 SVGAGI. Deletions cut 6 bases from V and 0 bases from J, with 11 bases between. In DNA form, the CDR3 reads TGTGCCAGCAGGAGGAGGACAGCTAACTATGGCTACACCTTC. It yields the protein CASRRRTANYGYTF.

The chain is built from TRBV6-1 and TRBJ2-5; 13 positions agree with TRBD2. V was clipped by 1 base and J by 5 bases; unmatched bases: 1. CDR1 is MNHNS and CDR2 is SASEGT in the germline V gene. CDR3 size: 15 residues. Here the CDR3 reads CASSEGLAGGETQYF. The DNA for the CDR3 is TGTGCCAGCAGTGAAGGACTAGCGGGGGGTGAGACCCAGTACTTC.

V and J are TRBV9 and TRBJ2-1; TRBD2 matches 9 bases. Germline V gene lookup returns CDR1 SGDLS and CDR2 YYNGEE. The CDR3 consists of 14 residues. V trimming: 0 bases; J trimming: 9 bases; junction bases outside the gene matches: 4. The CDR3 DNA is TGTGCCAGCAGCGTAGTCGGGACTAGCTTTGAGCAGTTCTTC. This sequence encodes CASSVVGTSFEQFF.

DNA for the CDR3: TGCGCCAGCAGCTTGGTTGGGACAGGGATGTACTTC. This translates into CASSLVGTGMYF. The chain carries TRBV5-1 and TRBJ2-7; 9 positions match TRBD1. CDR1 and CDR2 (germline): SGHRS, YFSETQ. The CDR3 is 12 residues long. Losses at the gene ends were 0 bases for V and 12 bases for J; bases not matched to a gene: 4.

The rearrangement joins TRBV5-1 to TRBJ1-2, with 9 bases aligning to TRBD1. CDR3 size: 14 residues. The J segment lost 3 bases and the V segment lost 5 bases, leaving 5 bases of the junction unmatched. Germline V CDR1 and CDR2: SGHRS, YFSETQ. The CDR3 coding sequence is TGCGCCAGCAGACAGGGGGCGCTTGACTATGGCTACACCTTC. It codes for CASRQGALDYGYTF.